This is a list of T cell receptor beta chains from one sample in a study of regulatory T cells in long-lasting Graves disease. MiXCR, applied by TCRdb to the multiplex PCR reads, yields one record per CDR3 protein. The data show about 460,000 distinct CDR3 sequences, 14% seen once. These data were likewise used in another study, on T cells in Graves' hyperthyroidism and ophthalmopathy.

Here the sequenced sample was peripheral blood mononuclear cells (PBMCs), taken at new diagnosis, from a patient treated with antithyroid drugs. Receptor source: a woman between 50 and 59 years old with Graves disease. The CDR3 runs from the conserved cysteine through the conserved F or W. A D gene is named only where the DNA matches it firmly. The size entry is marked missing in some rows and otherwise reads once, few, many or a size class.

D gene	clone size	V gene	J gene	CDR3 DNA	CDR3 protein
.	few	TRBV7-2	TRBJ1-5	TGTGCCAGCAGCTTAGGCGGCAGGGAGACTCAGCCCCAGCATTTT	CASSLGGRETQPQHF
TRBD1	many	TRBV3-1	TRBJ1-5	TGTGCCAGCAGCCCCGGGACAGGGCATCAGCCCCAGCATTTT	CASSPGTGHQPQHF
TRBD2	many	TRBV28	TRBJ2-7	TGTGCCAGCAGTTTATTAGGCCGACTAGCGGGAGGTCACTACGAGCAGTACTTC	CASSLLGRLAGGHYEQYF
.	few	TRBV7-6	TRBJ1-5	TGTGCCAGCAGCCGACAGTACAATCAGCCCCAGCATTTT	CASSRQYNQPQHF
.	.	TRBV19	TRBJ1-4	TGTGCCAGTCTCGAGTTTCAGGGGCGGGAGACTAATGAAAAACTGTTTTTT	CASLEFQGRETNEKLFF
.	many	TRBV29-1	TRBJ1-1	TGCAGCGTTGCGTTGATGAACACTGAAGCTTTCTTT	CSVALMNTEAFF
.	many	TRBV6-2/TRBV6-3	TRBJ1-2	TGTGCCAGCAGTTACTCGGTGACCTATGGCTACACCTTC	CASSYSVTYGYTF
TRBD2	many	TRBV28	TRBJ2-4	TGTGCCAGCAGTTTAGCGGGAGGGGGTTTCTACATTCAGTACTTC	CASSLAGGGFYIQYF
.	.	TRBV3-1	TRBJ2-5	TGTGCCAGCAGCCAAGATGCGCTGGACAGATTACAAGAGACCCAGTACTTC	CASSQDALDRLQETQYF
TRBD2	many	TRBV5-1	TRBJ2-1	TGCGCCAGCAGCTTGGCCCTACTAGCGGGAGGGCCTACCTACAATGAGCAGTTCTTC	CASSLALLAGGPTYNEQFF
.	.	TRBV28	TRBJ2-1	TGTGTCAGCAGTGCCCCCACAGGGAAAGAAGAGCAGTTCTTC	CVSSAPTGKEEQFF
.	few	TRBV5-8	TRBJ1-1	TGTGCCAGCAGCTATGGGGGGTGGGCGAACACTGAAGCTTTCTTT	CASSYGGWANTEAFF
.	.	TRBV9	TRBJ2-7	TGTGCCAGCAGCGTGGGAGCGGCTGCGGGTTCCTACGAGCAGTACTTC	CASSVGAAAGSYEQYF
.	.	TRBV7-8	TRBJ2-5	TGTGCCAGCAGCGGCCGGGAGACGTGGGAGACCCAGTACTTC	CASSGRETWETQYF
TRBD2	many	TRBV5-1	TRBJ2-7	TGCGCCAGCAGCTTGGTGAGCGGGGCATTCTCCTATGAGCAGTACTTC	CASSLVSGAFSYEQYF
TRBD2	few	TRBV5-1	TRBJ2-1	TGCGCCAGCAGCTTTAGCGGGAATTACAATGAGCAGTTCTTC	CASSFSGNYNEQFF